This TCR beta chain derives from a study of identical twins' blood T cells. The overall study: About 6 alpha and roughly 6 beta libraries together yielded some 50 million reads.

A remark on this clonotype: Its matching antigen is unknown.

Study results and caveats: Even for out-of-frame TCRbeta, twins reportedly shared V gene usage much more than unrelated donors. Each donor's most abundant TCRbeta clonotypes shared more CDR3 sequences with her twin than unrelated donors.

Authors' methods: Per-library CDR3 reads ranged about 2 to 4 million; clonotypes, ~85,000 to ~500,000. Each CDR3 protein gets one entry after TCRdb re-called the 5' RACE reads with MiXCR. TCRdb, not the original authors, processed these V and J calls. The repertoire holds about 370,000 distinct CDR3 sequences, with over 25% as singletons. Specimen: PBMCs. The TCR comes from a woman between 18 and 55 years old in good health.

DNA for the CDR3: TGCAGTGCTAGAGATCCTGCTGGACGTCCTGTGCCAGCTTTCTTT. Its translation is CSARDPAGRPVPAFF. V usage is TRBV20-1 and J usage is TRBJ1-1; D not resolved. The V gene's germline CDR1 is DFQATT and CDR2 SNEGSKA (reference sequence). V lost 0 bases to trimming and J lost 10 bases, with 21 bases between them. CDR3 size: 15 residues.